The 3 T cell receptor beta chains listed next were all sequenced from one sample in a study of T cell changes during pregnancy in multiple sclerosis. Repertoires were generated with immunoSEQ multiplex PCR, while TCRdb's copy carries only in-frame clones and drops some. Among roughly 40,000 clones, around 94% were seen once, and the ten largest hold roughly 1.7%. Sequencing used peripheral blood, obtained in the third trimester of pregnancy. The receptors were sampled from a female donor with multiple sclerosis, enrolled in a pregnancy study.

CDR3 loop: CASSLGGVPSNEQYF. CDR3 DNA: TGTGCCAGCAGCTTGGGGGGAGTTCCATCCAACGAGCAGTACTTC. This chain connects TRBV5-6 to TRBJ2-7; tentatively, D is TRBD2 (5 bases). CDR1 is SGHDT, CDR2 YYEEEE, per germline. The CDR3 spans 15 residues. Between the trimmed V and J ends, which lost 0 bases and 5 bases, there was a span of 15 bases.

This chain connects TRBV7-7 to TRBJ2-3; D is ambiguous. Trimming shortened V by 0 bases and J by 4 bases, and 5 bases separated the two germline ends. Germline CDR1 reads SSHAT; CDR2 reads FNYEAQ (reference sequence). The CDR3 spans 13 residues. The CDR3 reads CASSLAPADTQYF. Written as DNA, the CDR3 is TGTGCCAGCAGCTTAGCCCCGGCAGATACGCAGTATTTT.

The CDR3, as DNA: TGTGCCAGCAGCGACGGGACTAGCGGGACTGATGAGCAGTTCTTC. Amino acid sequence: CASSDGTSGTDEQFF. The rearrangement uses TRBV4-2 and TRBJ2-1, with 13 bases matching TRBD2. Germline CDR1 and CDR2: LGHNA and YNFKEQ. V was pared by 5 bases and J by 8 bases, with 6 bases of the junction left unmatched. The CDR3 runs 15 residues.